These 27 T cell receptor beta chains originate from one sample sequenced in a study of regulatory T cells in long-lasting Graves disease. Construction of TCR beta libraries relied on iRepertoire HTBI primers and on Arm-PCR targeting CDR3 regions. TCRdb analysed the multiplex PCR reads with MiXCR anew, one entry per CDR3 protein. Of under 450,000 distinct CDR3 sequences listed, around a quarter are singletons. Time point defined: persistent/refractory GD, antithyroid drugs over 5 years with positive TRAb. PBMCs were the source of the RNA used for TCR sequencing. The material was peripheral blood mononuclear cells (PBMCs), obtained when the disease was refractory, from a patient treated with antithyroid drugs. The receptor source for this set is a female donor with Graves disease.

As to this clonotype: This may be a read error: a much more frequent sequence differs by one nucleotide. The J gene is TRBJ1-1, the V gene TRBV18, with D uncertain. This CDR3 is built from 13 residues. Germline V CDR1 and CDR2: KGHSH, LQKENI. In DNA, the CDR3 is TGTGCCAGCCCACCATACCAGAACACTGAAGCTTTCTTT. Protein product: CASPPYQNTEAFF. Supplemented by reference TRBV18 and TRBJ1-1, the full variable domain reads NAGVMQNPRHLVRRRGQEARLRCSPMKGHSHVYWYRQLPEEGLKFMVYLQKENIIDESGMPKERFSAEFPKEGPSILRIQQVVRGDSAAYFCASPPYQNTEAFFGQGTRLTVV.

Only a few counts were recorded for this clonotype. The gene calls are TRBV20-1 and TRBJ2-7, with 7 bases identical to TRBD2. This CDR3 contains 12 residues. Germline CDR1 is DFQATT and CDR2 is SNEGSKA (reference sequence). The CDR3: CSIRGSYYEQYF. CDR3 sequence (DNA): TGCAGCATCCGCGGGAGTTACTACGAGCAGTACTTC.

The genes are TRBV7-2 and TRBJ2-5; no definite D call. From germline, CDR1 is SGHTA and CDR2 FQGNSA. Between the trimmed V and J ends, which lost 5 bases and 3 bases, there was a span of 13 bases. The CDR3 sequence is 14 residues long. CDR3 nucleotide sequence: TGTGCCAGCAGCCAAAACCGGGCCAAAGAGACCCAGTACTTC. Its translation: CASSQNRAKETQYF. Filled out from reference TRBV7-2 and TRBJ2-5, the complete variable domain reads GAGVSQSPSNKVTEKGKDVELRCDPISGHTALYWYRQSLGQGLEFLIYFQGNSAPDKSGLPSDRFSAERTGGSVSTLTIQRTQQEDSAVYLCASSQNRAKETQYFGPGTRLLVL.

This clonotype was counted a few times. The rearrangement joins TRBV7-6 to TRBJ2-7, with 7 bases identical to TRBD2. V dropped 5 bases and J dropped 10; count of bases not matched to a gene: 14. The CDR3 consists of 14 residues. Germline CDR1 and CDR2: SGHVS and FNYEAQ. The CDR3 sequence: CASSPPGGAGVQYF. CDR3 coding DNA: TGTGCCAGCAGCCCGCCCGGTGGGGCGGGAGTACAGTACTTC.

This chain connects TRBV2 to TRBJ2-3, with TRBD2 matching over 12 bases. The CDR3 totals 15 residues. The germline V gene has CDR1 SNHLY and CDR2 FYNNEI. The junction had 6 bases not matched to a gene; V was cut back by 5 bases and J by 6 bases. This chain's CDR3 is CASSPTSGSADTQYF. For the CDR3, the DNA is TGTGCCAGCAGTCCGACTAGCGGGAGTGCGGATACGCAGTATTTT.

The sample holds a few counts of this clonotype. The rearrangement joins TRBV30 to TRBJ1-2; 9 bases fit TRBD1. Per germline, CDR1 GTSNPN and CDR2 SVGIG (reference sequence). The CDR3 consists of 12 residues. V gave up 8 bases and J gave up 4 bases; unmatched junction bases: 5. CDR3 residues: CARDRVRYGYTF. In DNA form, the CDR3 reads TGTGCCCGGGACAGGGTGCGCTATGGCTACACCTTC.

The chain has TRBV20-1 and TRBJ1-2, with TRBD1 matching 7 bases. Per the germline V gene, CDR1 is DFQATT and CDR2 is SNEGSKA (reference sequence). The CDR3 is made up of 12 amino acids. Germline trimming cut 6 bases from V and 8 bases from J; bases unmatched to any gene: 9. CDR3 sequence: CSARTGKEGYTF. CDR3 DNA sequence: TGCAGTGCCAGGACAGGAAAAGAAGGCTACACCTTC.

Many counts were recorded for this clonotype. This chain links TRBV6-1 with TRBJ1-5; D is unclear. Germline assignment: CDR1 MNHNS and CDR2 SASEGT. The CDR3 is 15 residues long. V was pared by 5 bases and J by 0 bases, with 11 bases between. CDR3 in DNA: TGTGCCAGCAGTCTGGGAGATCTTAGCAATCAGCCCCAGCATTTT. This sequence encodes CASSLGDLSNQPQHF.

This clonotype was recorded many times. V gene TRBV2 combines with J gene TRBJ2-5, with a weak D call TRBD2 (6 bases). The germline V and J ends were trimmed by 3 bases and 5 bases, with 19 bases remaining between them. CDR3 length: 16 amino acids. In germline, CDR1 is SNHLY, CDR2 FYNNEI. Here the CDR3 reads CASSETAGLPQETQYF. The CDR3 nucleotides read TGTGCCAGCAGTGAGACCGCGGGACTCCCCCAGGAGACCCAGTACTTC.

V gene TRBV7-2 combines with J gene TRBJ2-2; 8 bases match TRBD2. CDR3 size: 15 residues. Looked up from germline, CDR1 is SGHTA and CDR2 is FQGNSA. V shed 5 bases, J shed 9 bases, and the junction held 11 bases outside the gene matches. The CDR3 region is CASSPSGSKGWELFF. CDR3 nucleotide sequence: TGTGCCAGCAGCCCCAGCGGGAGTAAAGGATGGGAGCTGTTTTTT.

This clonotype was detected many times. The rearrangement joins TRBV2 to TRBJ2-5; 10 nucleotides match TRBD2. The CDR3 covers 17 residues. J lost 3 bases, V lost 11 bases, and 18 bases had no gene match. Germline-derived CDR1 and CDR2 are SNHLY and FYNNEI. The CDR3 DNA reads as TGTGCCGCCGCCGCCCGTGAAGGGCTAGCGGGAGAAGAGACCCAGTACTTC. Its translation: CAAAAREGLAGEETQYF.

The chain has TRBV9 and TRBJ2-7; D call uncertain. The V gene lost 3 bases and the J gene lost 6 bases, with 13 bases spanning the gap. CDR3 length: 13 residues. Germline CDR1 and CDR2: SGDLS and YYNGEE. This CDR3 is CASSEGPMREQYF. Written as DNA, the CDR3 is TGTGCCAGCAGCGAGGGCCCTATGCGCGAGCAGTACTTC.

This clonotype occurred a few times. This chain links TRBV6-1 with TRBJ2-7; the D gene is possibly TRBD1 (5 bases). CDR3 length equals 15 residues. Trimming removed 7 bases from V and 2 bases from J, with 18 bases in between. From germline, CDR1 is MNHNS and CDR2 SASEGT. For the CDR3, the DNA is TGTGCCAGCACTCGAGAGACGGCCAGGGCCTACGAGCAGTACTTC. Its translation: CASTRETARAYEQYF.

This clonotype was seen more than once but under ten times. The chain combines TRBV2 with TRBJ2-3; TRBD2 is a possible D gene (6 bases). CDR1 and CDR2 (germline): SNHLY, FYNNEI. The CDR3 length is 14 residues. Between the trimmed V and J ends, which lost 6 bases and 1 base, there was a span of 11 bases. The CDR3 DNA is TGTGCCAGCAGCCTGGAGCGGGGCACAGATACGCAGTATTTT. It encodes CASSLERGTDTQYF. The complete variable domain, with remaining parts taken from reference TRBV2 and TRBJ2-3, reads EPEVTQTPSHQVTQMGQEVILRCVPISNHLYFYWYRQILGQKVEFLVSFYNNEISEKSEIFDDQFSVERPDGSNFTLKIRSTKLEDSAMYFCASSLERGTDTQYFGPGTRLTVL.

This clonotype was seen at least ten times. V usage is TRBV28 and J usage is TRBJ1-2; D remains ambiguous. This CDR3 is built from 12 residues. From germline, CDR1 is MDHEN and CDR2 SYDVKM. V lost 5 bases, J lost 7 bases, and 11 bases lay in between. The CDR3 reads CASSIGVAGYTF. Written as DNA, the CDR3 is TGTGCCAGCAGTATCGGGGTGGCTGGCTACACCTTC.

This clonotype showed up just a few times. The chain joins TRBV7-9 to TRBJ2-7; 7 bases line up with TRBD2. Looked up from germline, CDR1 is SEHNR and CDR2 is FQNEAQ (reference sequence). This CDR3 is built from 13 residues. V shed 4 bases and J 7 bases; nucleotides not matched to a gene: 7. CDR3 in amino acids: CASSSLVGGEQYF. CDR3 DNA: TGTGCCAGCAGCTCGCTAGTGGGGGGGGAGCAGTACTTC.

This clonotype was counted a few times. The V gene is TRBV19, the J gene TRBJ1-1; D is possibly TRBD1 (6 bases). Per the germline V gene, CDR1 is LNHDA and CDR2 is SQIVND (reference sequence). The CDR3 runs to 13 residues. The germline V and J ends were trimmed by 2 bases and 6 bases, with 10 bases remaining between them. CDR3 nucleotides: TGTGCCAGTAGTATAACAGGGAGGGCTGAAGCTTTCTTT. It is translated as CASSITGRAEAFF.

This clonotype was counted at least ten times. The rearrangement links TRBV7-3 to TRBJ2-7, with TRBD2 matching over 12 bases. J gave up 3 bases and V 0 bases, and 9 bases lay outside the gene matches. In germline, CDR1 is SGHTA, CDR2 FQGTGA. The CDR3 is 18 amino acids. The CDR3 is CASSLTKLAGGLRYEQYF. DNA of the CDR3: TGTGCCAGCAGCTTAACCAAACTAGCGGGAGGCCTCCGCTACGAGCAGTACTTC.

The V gene is TRBV5-8, the J gene TRBJ1-3; D is possibly TRBD1 (6 bases). CDR1 is SGHTS, CDR2 YDEGEE, per germline. The CDR3 runs to 13 residues. V was trimmed by 3 bases and J by 8 bases, leaving 12 bases between them. CDR3 DNA: TGTGCCAGCAGCTCTTGGGGGGCTGACACCATATATTTT. The encoded protein is CASSSWGADTIYF.

This clonotype was counted a few times. The chain employs TRBV20-1 and TRBJ2-1; 9 nucleotides match TRBD2. CDR1 is DFQATT, CDR2 SNEGSKA, per germline (reference sequence). This CDR3 comprises 15 residues. The ends lost 0 bases at V and 8 bases at J; junction bases unmatched: 8. The CDR3 reads CSARDWPSGIHEQFF. The CDR3 DNA reads as TGCAGTGCTAGAGATTGGCCTAGCGGGATCCATGAGCAGTTCTTC.

This chain connects TRBV6-1 to TRBJ2-7, with D possibly being TRBD1 (5 bases). Germline CDR1 MNHNS, CDR2 SASEGT. The CDR3 loop spans 14 amino acids. The V end lost 6 bases, the J end lost 4 bases, and 16 bases lay between the germline ends. The CDR3 bases are TGTGCCAGCAGCATCAGAAGGACACCTTACGAGCAGTACTTC. Protein product: CASSIRRTPYEQYF.

This clonotype was detected ten times or more. The chain has TRBV2 and TRBJ1-2; 8 bases align to TRBD1. Germline trimming cut 5 bases from V and 8 bases from J; bases unmatched to any gene: 10. CDR1 is SNHLY, CDR2 FYNNEI, per germline. This CDR3 is 14 amino acids long. For the CDR3, the DNA is TGTGCCAGCAGTATTGGACAGGGAGGGAACGGCTACACCTTC. This sequence encodes CASSIGQGGNGYTF.

The chain carries TRBV19 and TRBJ2-2; D not resolved. CDR3 size: 15 residues. Per germline, CDR1 LNHDA and CDR2 SQIVND (reference sequence). V was cut by 6 bases and J by 4 bases, with 15 bases left in between. CDR3 amino acids: CASRIGFLGTGELFF. CDR3 in DNA: TGTGCCAGTAGAATTGGCTTTTTAGGCACCGGGGAGCTGTTTTTT.

The chain employs TRBV20-1 and TRBJ2-3; D perhaps matches TRBD1 (5 bases). CDR3 size: 14 residues. The germline CDR1 and CDR2 sequences are DFQATT and SNEGSKA (reference sequence). Trimming stripped 1 base from V and 0 bases from J, with 8 bases between. This CDR3 reads CSARGTSSTDTQYF. The DNA for the CDR3 is TGCAGTGCTAGAGGGACAAGTAGCACAGATACGCAGTATTTT.

This clonotype was counted many times. The CDR3 DNA reads as TGTGCCAGCACCAGCTCCTACGAGCAGTACTTC. It yields the protein CASTSSYEQYF. The chain has TRBV28 and TRBJ2-7; D remains unclear. Germline values: CDR1 MDHEN, CDR2 SYDVKM. The CDR3 runs 11 residues. Trimming stripped 7 bases from V and 0 bases from J, with 4 bases between.

This clonotype was detected ten times or more. This chain links TRBV6-5 with TRBJ1-1; D is uncertain. Trimming took 2 bases from V and 0 from J, leaving 10 bases between them. CDR1 and CDR2 (germline): MNHEY, SVGAGI. The CDR3 covers 15 residues. DNA of the CDR3: TGTGCCAGCAGTTACGGTCCGGAGATGAACACTGAAGCTTTCTTT. It encodes CASSYGPEMNTEAFF.

Many counts were recorded for this clonotype. This sequence joins TRBV7-8 and TRBJ2-7; the match to TRBD1 covers 8 bases. The CDR3 runs to 14 residues. V gave up 0 bases and J gave up 6 bases; unmatched junction bases: 4. Germline values: CDR1 SGHVS, CDR2 FQNEAQ. The CDR3 DNA reads as TGTGCCAGCAGCTTAGCCCGGACAGGGCCCGAGCAGTACTTC. It encodes CASSLARTGPEQYF.